This T cell receptor (beta chain) was sequenced during a study of T-cell memory formation after mild COVID-19. Turning to the study itself: In these data, TCR clusters were largely donor specific.

Trimming took 4 bases from V and 0 from J, leaving 13 bases between them. CDR3 length equals 16 residues. Per the germline V gene, CDR1 is MGHRA and CDR2 is YSYEKL. TCRdb ran MiXCR on the 5' RACE reads and lists one entry per CDR3 protein. The sample yields 470,000 or so distinct CDR3 sequences, about 23% seen once. This sequence joins TRBV4-1 and TRBJ1-3; D might be TRBD1 (6 bases). The sample comprised PBMCs or a T cell subset sorted from them (not recorded which). The sequence came from an adult woman who had mild COVID-19 (a few samples of this study predate the infection). Cell type and time point are not known. The CDR3 spells CASSLTGTTSGNTIYF. CDR3 DNA sequence: TGCGCCAGCAGCCTAACCGGGACAACCTCTGGAAACACCATATATTTT.